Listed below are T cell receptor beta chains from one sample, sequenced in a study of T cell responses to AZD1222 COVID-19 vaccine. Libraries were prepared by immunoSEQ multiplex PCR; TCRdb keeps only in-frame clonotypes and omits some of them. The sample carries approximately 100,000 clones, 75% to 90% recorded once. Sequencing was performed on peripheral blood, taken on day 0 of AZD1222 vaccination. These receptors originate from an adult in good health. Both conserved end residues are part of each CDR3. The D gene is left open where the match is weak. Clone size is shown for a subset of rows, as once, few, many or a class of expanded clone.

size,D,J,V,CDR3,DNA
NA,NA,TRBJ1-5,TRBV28,CASSLYRDSNQPQHF,TGTGCCAGCAGTTTATACAGGGACAGCAATCAGCCCCAGCATTTT
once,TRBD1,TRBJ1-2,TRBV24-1,CATGPGQGHGYTF,TGTGCCACCGGACCCGGACAGGGACATGGCTACACCTTC
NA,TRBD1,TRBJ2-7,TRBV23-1,CATKSPRGTGIHEQYF,TGCGCCACCAAGTCCCCCCGAGGGACAGGGATCCACGAGCAGTACTTC
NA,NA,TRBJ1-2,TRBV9,CASSVDNNYGYTF,TGTGCCAGCAGCGTCGACAATAACTATGGCTACACCTTC
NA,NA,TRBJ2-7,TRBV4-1,CASSQRDFYEQYF,TGCGCCAGCAGCCAACGGGACTTTTACGAGCAGTACTTC
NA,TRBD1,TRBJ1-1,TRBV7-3,CASSFEGARGEAFF,TGTGCCAGCAGCTTTGAGGGGGCGCGAGGTGAAGCTTTCTTT
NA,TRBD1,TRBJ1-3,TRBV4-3,CASSQLTGGSGNTIYF,TGCGCCAGCAGCCAATTGACAGGGGGCTCTGGAAACACCATATATTTT
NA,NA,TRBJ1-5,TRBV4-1,CASSQGGLRGQPQHF,TGCGCCAGCAGCCAGGGGGGACTTAGGGGTCAGCCCCAGCATTTT
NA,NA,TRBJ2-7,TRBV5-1,CASSPSGVYEQYF,TGCGCCAGCAGCCCGTCCGGAGTTTACGAGCAGTACTTC
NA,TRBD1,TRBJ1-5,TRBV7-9,CASSLGTGRGQPQHF,TGTGCCAGCAGCCTCGGGACAGGCCGCGGTCAGCCCCAGCATTTT
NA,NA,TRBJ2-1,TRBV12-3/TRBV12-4,CASSSKLANEQFF,TGTGCCAGCAGTTCAAAACTAGCCAATGAGCAGTTCTTC
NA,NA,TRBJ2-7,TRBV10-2,CASSHRVLKGEQYF,TGCGCCAGCAGTCACCGGGTCCTAAAGGGTGAGCAGTACTTC
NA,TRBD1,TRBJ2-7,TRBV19,CASSMGDRVYEQYF,TGTGCCAGTAGTATGGGGGACAGGGTCTACGAGCAGTACTTC
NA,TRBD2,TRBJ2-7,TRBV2,CASSDSSGRAVVRQYF,TGTGCCAGCAGTGACTCTAGCGGGAGGGCCGTAGTGAGGCAGTACTTC
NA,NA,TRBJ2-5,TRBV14,CASSRSRVAETQYF,TGTGCCAGCAGCCGCTCCAGGGTAGCGGAGACCCAGTACTTC
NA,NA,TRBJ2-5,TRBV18,CASSPPPQGRMETQYF,TGTGCCAGCTCACCACCGCCCCAGGGAAGGATGGAGACCCAGTACTTC
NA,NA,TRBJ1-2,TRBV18,CASSRLEEHVTGYTF,TGTGCCAGCTCACGGTTGGAGGAACATGTTACCGGCTACACCTTC
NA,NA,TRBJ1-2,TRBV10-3,CAISVGREGYTF,TGTGCCATCAGTGTAGGCAGGGAAGGCTACACCTTC
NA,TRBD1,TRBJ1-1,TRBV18,CASSPPGQGRGPEAFF,TGTGCCAGCTCACCACCGGGACAGGGCCGTGGTCCTGAAGCTTTCTTT
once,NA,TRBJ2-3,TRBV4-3,CASSGGVNTDTQYF,TGCGCCAGCAGCGGGGGCGTAAACACAGATACGCAGTATTTT
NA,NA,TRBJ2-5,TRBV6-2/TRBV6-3,CASSYGETQYF,TGTGCCAGCAGTTACGGGGAGACCCAGTACTTC
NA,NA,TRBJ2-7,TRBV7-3,CASSLQRSYEQYF,TGTGCCAGCAGCTTACAGCGGTCCTACGAGCAGTACTTC
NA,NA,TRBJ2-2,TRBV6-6,CASMLRGEAGELFF,TGTGCCAGCATGCTCAGGGGGGAAGCCGGGGAGCTGTTTTTT
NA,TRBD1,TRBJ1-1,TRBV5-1,CASSFLQGDTEAFF,TGCGCCAGCAGCTTTCTTCAGGGGGATACTGAAGCTTTCTTT
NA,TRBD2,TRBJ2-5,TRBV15,CATSRGGGLGTQYF,TGTGCCACCAGCAGGGGCGGGGGGCTCGGGACCCAGTACTTC
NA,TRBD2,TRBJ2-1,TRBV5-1,CASSWGTSGKVEQFF,TGCGCCAGCAGCTGGGGGACTAGCGGGAAGGTTGAGCAGTTCTTC